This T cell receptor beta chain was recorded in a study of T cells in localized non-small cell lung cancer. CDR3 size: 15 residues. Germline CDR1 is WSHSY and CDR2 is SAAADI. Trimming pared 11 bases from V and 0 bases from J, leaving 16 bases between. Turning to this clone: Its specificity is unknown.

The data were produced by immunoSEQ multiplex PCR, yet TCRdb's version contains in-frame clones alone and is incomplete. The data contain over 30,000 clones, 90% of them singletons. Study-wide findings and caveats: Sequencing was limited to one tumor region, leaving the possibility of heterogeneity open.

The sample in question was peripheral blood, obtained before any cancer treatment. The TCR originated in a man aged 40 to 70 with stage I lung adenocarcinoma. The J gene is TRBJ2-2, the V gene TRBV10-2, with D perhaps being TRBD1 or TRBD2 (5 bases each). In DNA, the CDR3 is TGCGCCCGAATCCGGGGCCAGACGAACACCGGGGAGCTGTTTTTT. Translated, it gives CARIRGQTNTGELFF.